The 16 T cell receptor beta chains below come from one sample, sequenced in a study of CD4+ T cells in melanoma. Produced via immunoSEQ multiplex PCR; TCRdb's table is partial and in-frame only. Counted here are some 9,600 clones, more than 60% occurring once; the ten biggest clones make up around 24%. The sequenced sample was cells from a culture (not recorded whether cultured in vitro). All receptors derive from a human donor with melanoma.

The V call is TRBV6-5, the J call TRBJ1-1; D not resolved. Germline CDR1 reads MNHEY; CDR2 reads SVGAGI. The CDR3 is made up of 15 amino acids. Between the trimmed V and J ends, which lost 1 base and 1 base, there was a span of 10 bases. As DNA, the CDR3 is TGTGCCAGCAGTTACTTCAAGGGATCGAACACTGAAGCTTTCTTT. This translates into CASSYFKGSNTEAFF.

By proportion, this clone is medium-sized. The V call is TRBV20-1, the J call TRBJ2-7; maybe TRBD1 (5 bases). In germline, CDR1 is DFQATT, CDR2 SNEGSKA (reference sequence). V was pared by 3 bases and J by 5 bases, with 11 bases between. There are 12 residues in the CDR3. CDR3 loop: CSASSRVNEQYF. For the CDR3, the DNA is TGCAGTGCTAGTTCCAGGGTCAACGAGCAGTACTTC.

This chain connects TRBV12-5 to TRBJ2-7; D is ambiguous. The length of the CDR3 is 12 residues. V gave up 6 bases and J gave up 2 bases, with 8 bases separating them. The germline V gene encodes CDR1 LGHNT and CDR2 FRNRAP. CDR3 nucleotides: TGTGCTAGTGGGCATACAGCCTACGAGCAGTACTTC. It yields the protein CASGHTAYEQYF.

The V gene is TRBV19, the J gene TRBJ1-5; TRBD1 might be the D (6 bases). Per the germline V gene, CDR1 is LNHDA and CDR2 is SQIVND (reference sequence). CDR3 size: 14 residues. Trimming removed 6 bases at V and 3 bases at J, with 12 bases between. The CDR3 region has the DNA TGTGCCAGTAGCGACAGGAATTACAATCAGCCCCAGCATTTT. Translation gives CASSDRNYNQPQHF.

A few counts support this clone. The V gene is TRBV24-1, the J gene TRBJ2-7, with D perhaps assigned TRBD1 or TRBD2 (6 bases each). The CDR3 has 14 amino acids. Germline assignment: CDR1 KGHDR and CDR2 SFDVKD. V was cut by 8 bases and J by 3 bases, with 16 bases left in between. CDR3 in amino acids: CATTSKGGNYEQYF. CDR3 in DNA: TGTGCCACCACTTCCAAGGGGGGCAACTACGAGCAGTACTTC.

The chain couples TRBV5-6 to TRBJ1-2, with D maybe TRBD1 (5 bases). Germline CDR1 SGHDT, CDR2 YYEEEE. Deletions cut 5 bases from V and 7 bases from J, with 18 bases between. This CDR3 region has 14 residues. CDR3 protein: CASRGEGRSLGYTF. Here the CDR3 DNA reads TGTGCCAGCAGGGGTGAGGGACGGTCCCTTGGCTACACCTTC.

This chain joins TRBV3-1 (or the pseudogene TRBV3-2) and TRBJ2-3, with D hard to call. The germline V gene encodes CDR1 LGHDT and CDR2 YNNKEL (reference sequence). CDR3 length: 14 residues. V lost 4 bases and J 3 bases, leaving 11 bases between the germline ends. The CDR3 DNA follows: TGTGCCAGCAGCCTACTCGATAGAACAGATACGCAGTATTTT. Encoded protein: CASSLLDRTDTQYF.

The V and J genes are TRBV30 and TRBJ2-7; TRBD2 might be the D (6 bases). The CDR3 consists of 15 residues. V was clipped by 5 bases and J by 1 base, with 18 bases between them. Germline assignment: CDR1 GTSNPN and CDR2 SVGIG (reference sequence). The CDR3 DNA reads as TGTGCCTGGGCGGACAAGTGGGGACTTTCCTACGAGCAGTACTTC. This gives the protein CAWADKWGLSYEQYF.

This chain joins TRBV12-3 or TRBV12-4 and TRBJ1-2; no firm D call. This CDR3 comprises 11 residues. V was pared by 1 base and J by 5 bases, with 2 bases between. The CDR3 DNA sequence: TGTGCCAGCAGTTTAGGGTATGGCTACACCTTC. Translating gives CASSLGYGYTF.

V usage is TRBV7-2 and J usage is TRBJ2-1; D is undetermined. Trimming cost V 5 bases and J 10 bases, with 15 bases left between them. Germline-derived CDR1 and CDR2 are SGHTA and FQGNSA. The CDR3 covers 13 residues. The CDR3 region is CASSNSSLGEQFF. CDR3 sequence (DNA): TGTGCCAGCAGCAATTCCAGCCTAGGAGAGCAGTTCTTC.

The J gene is TRBJ2-5, the V gene TRBV7-9; tentatively, D is TRBD2 (6 bases). V lost 5 bases, J lost 1 base, and 14 bases lay in between. Germline V gives CDR1 SEHNR, CDR2 FQNEAQ (reference sequence). The CDR3 runs to 15 residues. DNA for the CDR3: TGTGCCAGCAGCCTAGAGGGCGGGGCCCAAGAGACCCAGTACTTC. It encodes CASSLEGGAQETQYF. Drawing the rest from reference TRBV7-9 and TRBJ2-5, the complete variable domain is DTGVSQNPRHKITKRGQNVTFRCDPISEHNRLYWYRQTLGQGPEFLTYFQNEAQLEKSRLLSDRFSAERPKGSFSTLEIQRTEQGDSAMYLCASSLEGGAQETQYFGPGTRLLVL.

About this clone: One end of the junction varies from germline; a read error may be responsible. This chain's CDR3 is CASSLDTGLLFF. Written as DNA, the CDR3 is TGTGCCAGTAGTTTAGATACAGGGTTACTGTTTTTT. This rearrangement joins TRBV19 to TRBJ1-4; tentative D call: TRBD1 (6 bases). In germline, CDR1 is LNHDA, CDR2 SQIVND (reference sequence). This CDR3 has 12 residues.

This clone was counted a few times. The genes are TRBV7-7 and TRBJ1-1, with unresolved D. The V and J ends lost 11 bases and 1 base respectively, with 20 bases between them. CDR1 is SSHAT and CDR2 is FNYEAQ in the germline V gene (reference sequence). The CDR3 is 15 amino acids. Here the CDR3 reads CAREIEGIANTEAFF. CDR3 nucleotides: TGTGCCCGGGAGATTGAAGGGATCGCGAACACTGAAGCTTTCTTT. The whole variable domain, filled in from reference TRBV7-7 and TRBJ1-1, reads GAGVSQSPRYKVTKRGQDVTLRCDPISSHATLYWYQQALGQGPEFLTYFNYEAQPDKSGLPSDRFSAERPEGSISTLTIQRTEQRDSAMYRCAREIEGIANTEAFFGQGTRLTVV.

The chain joins TRBV19 to TRBJ1-6, with D uncertain. Trimming took off 3 bases at V and 0 bases at J, with 6 bases between the two ends. Germline V gene data show CDR1 as LNHDA and CDR2 as SQIVND (reference sequence). This CDR3 is 15 amino acids long. CDR3 in amino acids: CASSMRSSYNSPLHF. The CDR3 nucleotides read TGTGCCAGTAGTATGCGAAGCTCCTATAATTCACCCCTCCACTTT.

The chain links TRBV5-4 to TRBJ2-1; 14 bases line up with TRBD2. Germline V gene sequence: CDR1 SGHNT, CDR2 YYREEE (reference sequence). The ends lost 4 bases at V and 7 bases at J; junction bases unmatched: 4. This CDR3 has 15 amino acids. CDR3 loop: CASSPTSGGANEQFF. The CDR3 region has the DNA TGTGCCAGCAGCCCGACTAGCGGGGGGGCGAATGAGCAGTTCTTC.

This chain joins TRBV11-2 and TRBJ2-7; TRBD2 aligns across 7 bases. Germline trimming cut 3 bases from V and 2 bases from J; bases unmatched to any gene: 1. Per germline, CDR1 SGHAT and CDR2 FQNNGV. This CDR3 has 13 amino acids. CDR3 DNA sequence: TGTGCCAGCAGCTTGGGAGGGCCCTACGAGCAGTACTTC. Protein sequence: CASSLGGPYEQYF.